This T cell receptor beta chain was found in a study of T-cell memory formation after mild COVID-19. Study as a whole: TCR clusters were mostly confined to one donor each. Study results and caveats: Day 15 to 85 contracting clones showed balanced CD4/CD8; day 15 to 37 expanders favored CD4+. Cross-reactive memory apparently joined, as some responding clones appeared in pre-infection memory.

One entry per CDR3 protein, called by TCRdb with MiXCR from the 5' RACE reads. The data contain nearly 110,000 distinct CDR3 sequences, 9.5% to 15% of them singletons. This CDR3 has 14 amino acids. V lost 1 base and J 2 bases, leaving 10 bases between the germline ends. Germline lookup yields CDR1 SQVTM and CDR2 ANQGSEA. As concerns this clonotype: As yet, its antigen is unknown.

Sequenced input: PBMCs or a T cell subset sorted from them (not recorded which). The clonotype comes from an adult woman who had mild COVID-19 (a few samples of this study predate the infection). Cell type and time point are not known. This chain joins TRBV29-1 and TRBJ2-3; D is tentatively TRBD1 or TRBD2 (5 bases each). The CDR3 sequence: CSVEGLGPTDTQYF. CDR3 sequence (DNA): TGCAGCGTTGAAGGTTTGGGACCCACAGATACGCAGTATTTT.